This T cell receptor (beta chain) appears in the sequencing data of a study of blood T cell repertoires in COVID-19. On the study more broadly: From T cells, B-cell-depleted T cells, or PBMCs came the material, which was cDNA or gDNA.

Clones were sequenced by immunoSEQ multiplex PCR, and TCRdb holds only the in-frame ones, with some missing. Of 300,000 to 400,000 clones listed, 85% to 90% were seen once; the top ten hold under 3.5%. This CDR3 spans 14 amino acids. The V gene end was trimmed by 3 bases and the J gene end by 7 bases; junction bases not matched to a gene: 5. Germline values: CDR1 SGDLS, CDR2 YYNGEE. Enrolment of Seattle patients took place during active infection, and they were followed longitudinally. The chain links TRBV9 to TRBJ1-4; TRBD1 aligns across 8 bases. This receptor was taken from a woman aged 25 to 39 with COVID-19, enrolled during active disease. Sequencing input: peripheral blood. CDR3 region: CASSAGGSGEKLFF. The DNA of the CDR3 is TGTGCCAGCAGCGCAGGGGGCTCAGGTGAAAAACTGTTTTTT.